A selection of T cell receptor beta chains follows, all from one sample in a study of CD8+ T cells in alopecia areata. The repertoire was sequenced with immunoSEQ multiplex PCR; TCRdb's copy has only in-frame clones and lacks some. The profile covers around 100,000 clones, with roughly two fifths appearing a single time and about 1.2% taken by the ten largest. Sequencing input: CD4+ T cells sorted from blood. The receptors derive from a human donor with alopecia areata. The CDR3 runs from the conserved cysteine through the conserved F or W. Each record gives: J gene, V gene, clone size, D gene, CDR3 DNA, CDR3 protein. D genes are given only for firm matches. Not all rows give a size; the values are once, few, many and, for expanded clones, a class.

j_gene: TRBJ1-4
v_gene: TRBV27
abundance: -
d_gene: -
CDR3nt: TGTGCCAGCAGTTTGAGAGGTGTAGCTAATGAAAAACTGTTTTTT
CDR3aa: CASSLRGVANEKLFF

j_gene: TRBJ2-1
v_gene: TRBV20-1
abundance: once
d_gene: -
CDR3nt: TGCAGTGCTAGGCACAATGAGCAGTTCTTC
CDR3aa: CSARHNEQFF

j_gene: TRBJ1-1
v_gene: TRBV11-1
abundance: -
d_gene: TRBD1
CDR3nt: TGTGCCAGCAGCGAATTGGGACAGGGGGCGAAAGCTTTCTTT
CDR3aa: CASSELGQGAKAFF

j_gene: TRBJ2-7
v_gene: TRBV28
abundance: few
d_gene: TRBD2
CDR3nt: TGTGCCAGCAGTTTGGGGGGGTTGAGCTCCTACGAGCAGTACTTC
CDR3aa: CASSLGGLSSYEQYF

j_gene: TRBJ2-6
v_gene: TRBV27
abundance: few
d_gene: -
CDR3nt: TGTGCCAGCACCCGGTTGAGCTCTGGGGCCAACGTCCTGACTTTC
CDR3aa: CASTRLSSGANVLTF

j_gene: TRBJ2-7
v_gene: TRBV18
abundance: -
d_gene: TRBD1
CDR3nt: TGTGCCAGCTCACCCGGACAGGGAATAGCCCGCGAGCAGTACTTC
CDR3aa: CASSPGQGIAREQYF

j_gene: TRBJ2-3
v_gene: TRBV4-2
abundance: -
d_gene: TRBD1
CDR3nt: TGTGCCAGCAGCCTCAACACCGGGACAGATATGCCCGATACGCAGTATTTT
CDR3aa: CASSLNTGTDMPDTQYF

j_gene: TRBJ2-7
v_gene: TRBV29-1
abundance: -
d_gene: -
CDR3nt: TGCAGCGTTGATGGTGGTTCCTACGAGCAGTACTTC
CDR3aa: CSVDGGSYEQYF

j_gene: TRBJ2-4
v_gene: TRBV2
abundance: few
d_gene: TRBD1
CDR3nt: TGTGCCAGCAGTGAACCCCTAGGACAGGGAGAAAACATTCAGTACTTC
CDR3aa: CASSEPLGQGENIQYF

j_gene: TRBJ2-7
v_gene: TRBV29-1
abundance: -
d_gene: -
CDR3nt: TGCAGCGTTGGGAGGGGAGATGTGTACGAGCAGTACTTC
CDR3aa: CSVGRGDVYEQYF